This T cell receptor (beta chain) emerged from a study of Graves' ophthalmopathy and Graves' hyperthyroidism. For repertoire sequencing, the TCR beta CDR3 regions were amplified from RNA transcripts. Second-round multiplex PCR came after first-round RT-PCR with HTBI primers. Using its own MiXCR run on the multiplex PCR reads, TCRdb lists one record per CDR3 protein. In the table there are some 1.1 million distinct CDR3 sequences, about two fifths of which are singletons. This clonotype occurred many times. V was pared by 4 bases and J by 5 bases, with 4 bases of the junction left unmatched. The CDR3 runs to 13 residues. Looked up from germline, CDR1 is SGHNT and CDR2 is YENEEA.

Sequenced sample: peripheral blood or thyroid tissue (not recorded which). This clonotype originated in an adult man with Graves' hyperthyroidism. V and J are TRBV11-3 and TRBJ2-5; 7 positions agree with TRBD1. CDR3 nucleotides: TGTGCCAGCAGCTCCCTCAGGGGGGAGACCCAGTACTTC. Translating gives CASSSLRGETQYF.